Shown below are 5 T cell receptor beta chains from a single sample sequenced in a study of blood T cell repertoires in COVID-19. Sequencing used immunoSEQ multiplex PCR; TCRdb keeps in-frame clones, though not all of them. This sample has some 300,000 clones, with more than 75% found just once. Source material: peripheral blood. The receptors shown here come from a man between 65 and 85 years old with acute or convalescent COVID-19.

The V and J genes are TRBV19 and TRBJ2-2; 7 bases are a match to TRBD1. The junction had 2 bases not matched to a gene; V was cut back by 5 bases and J by 5 bases. The germline V gene encodes CDR1 LNHDA and CDR2 SQIVND (reference sequence). This CDR3 spans 13 amino acids. CDR3 in DNA: TGTGCCAGTAGTGTGACAGGGACCGGGGAGCTGTTTTTT. This codes for CASSVTGTGELFF.

The V gene is TRBV3-1 (or the pseudogene TRBV3-2), the J gene TRBJ2-5; D remains unclear. Germline CDR1 is LGHDT and CDR2 is YNNKEL (reference sequence). The V gene lost 0 bases and the J gene lost 7 bases, with 6 bases spanning the gap. The CDR3 runs 12 residues. CDR3 in amino acids: CASSQDLLTQYF. In nucleotides, the CDR3 is TGTGCCAGCAGCCAAGATCTCTTGACCCAGTACTTC.

CDR3 nucleotide sequence: TGTGCCAGCAGCCCCGAGGGGACTAGCGGGGGGAAGACCCAGTACTTC. It yields the protein CASSPEGTSGGKTQYF. The chain employs TRBV4-2 and TRBJ2-5; 15 nucleotides agree with TRBD2. V shed 4 bases and J 6 bases; nucleotides not matched to a gene: 6. Germline V gene sequence: CDR1 LGHNA, CDR2 YNFKEQ. The CDR3 is made up of 16 amino acids.

CDR3 sequence: CSVEKGPNEQYF. The CDR3 nucleotides are TGCAGCGTTGAAAAGGGGCCCAACGAGCAGTACTTC. The chain carries TRBV29-1 and TRBJ2-7; a weak D match, TRBD1 (5 bases). CDR3 length equals 12 residues. Trimming shortened V by 2 bases and J by 5 bases, and 10 bases separated the two germline ends. Germline CDR1 is SQVTM and CDR2 is ANQGSEA.

This clone occurred a few times. The chain links TRBV30 to TRBJ1-2; D is unclear. There are 12 residues in the CDR3. Trimming removed 4 bases from V and 3 bases from J, with 9 bases in between. CDR1 is GTSNPN and CDR2 is SVGIG in the germline V gene (reference sequence). DNA of the CDR3: TGTGCCTGGACCGGGAGCTACTATGGCTACACCTTC. As protein: CAWTGSYYGYTF.